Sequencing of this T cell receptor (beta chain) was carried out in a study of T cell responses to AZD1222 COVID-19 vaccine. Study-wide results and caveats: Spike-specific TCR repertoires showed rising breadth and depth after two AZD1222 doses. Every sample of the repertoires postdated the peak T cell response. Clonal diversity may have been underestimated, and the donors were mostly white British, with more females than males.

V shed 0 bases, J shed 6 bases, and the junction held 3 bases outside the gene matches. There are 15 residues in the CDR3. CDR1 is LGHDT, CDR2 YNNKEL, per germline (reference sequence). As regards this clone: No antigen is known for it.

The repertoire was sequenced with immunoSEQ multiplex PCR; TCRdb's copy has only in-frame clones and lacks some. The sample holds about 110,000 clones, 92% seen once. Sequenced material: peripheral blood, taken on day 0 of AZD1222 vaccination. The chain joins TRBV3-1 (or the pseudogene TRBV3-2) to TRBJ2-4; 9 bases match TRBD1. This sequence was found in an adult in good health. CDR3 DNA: TGTGCCAGCAGCCAAGATCTGACAGGGGGAAACATTCAGTACTTC. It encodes CASSQDLTGGNIQYF.